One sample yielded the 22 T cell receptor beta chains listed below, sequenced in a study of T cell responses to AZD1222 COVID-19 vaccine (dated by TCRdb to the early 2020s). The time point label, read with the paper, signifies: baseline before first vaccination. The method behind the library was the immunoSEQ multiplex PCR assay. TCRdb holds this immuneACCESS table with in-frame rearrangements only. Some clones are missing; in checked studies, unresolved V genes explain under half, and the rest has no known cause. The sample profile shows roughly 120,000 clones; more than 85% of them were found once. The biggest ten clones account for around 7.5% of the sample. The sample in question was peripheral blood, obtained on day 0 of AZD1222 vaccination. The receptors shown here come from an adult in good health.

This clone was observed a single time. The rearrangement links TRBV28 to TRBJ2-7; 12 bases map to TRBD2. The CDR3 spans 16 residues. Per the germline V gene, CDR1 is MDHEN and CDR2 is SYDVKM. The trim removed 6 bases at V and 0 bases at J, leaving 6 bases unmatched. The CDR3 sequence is CASRSTSGRISYEQYF. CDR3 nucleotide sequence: TGTGCCAGCAGGTCAACTAGCGGGAGGATCTCCTACGAGCAGTACTTC.

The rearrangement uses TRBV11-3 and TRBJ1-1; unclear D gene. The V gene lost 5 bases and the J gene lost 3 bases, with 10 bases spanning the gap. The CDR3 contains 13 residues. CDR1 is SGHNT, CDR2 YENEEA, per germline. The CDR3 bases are TGTGCCAGCAGCCCCGGAACTGACACTGAAGCTTTCTTT. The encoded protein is CASSPGTDTEAFF.

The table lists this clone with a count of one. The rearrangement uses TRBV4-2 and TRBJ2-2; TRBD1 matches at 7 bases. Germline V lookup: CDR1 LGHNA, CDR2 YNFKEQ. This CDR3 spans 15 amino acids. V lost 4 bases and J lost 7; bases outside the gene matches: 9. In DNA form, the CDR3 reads TGTGCCAGCAGCCTCAACGACAGGGCTCTCGGGGAGCTGTTTTTT. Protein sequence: CASSLNDRALGELFF.

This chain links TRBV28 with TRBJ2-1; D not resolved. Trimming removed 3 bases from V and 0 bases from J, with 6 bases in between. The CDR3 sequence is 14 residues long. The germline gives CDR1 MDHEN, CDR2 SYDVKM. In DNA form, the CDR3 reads TGTGCCAGCAGTTTGACGAGCTCCTACAATGAGCAGTTCTTC. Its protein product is CASSLTSSYNEQFF.

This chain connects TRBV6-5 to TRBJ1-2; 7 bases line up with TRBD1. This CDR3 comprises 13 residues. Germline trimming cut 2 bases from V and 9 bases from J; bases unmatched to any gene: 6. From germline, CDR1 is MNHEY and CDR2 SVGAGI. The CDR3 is CASSYGQGDRYTF. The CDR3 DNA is TGTGCCAGCAGTTACGGGCAGGGGGATCGCTACACCTTC.

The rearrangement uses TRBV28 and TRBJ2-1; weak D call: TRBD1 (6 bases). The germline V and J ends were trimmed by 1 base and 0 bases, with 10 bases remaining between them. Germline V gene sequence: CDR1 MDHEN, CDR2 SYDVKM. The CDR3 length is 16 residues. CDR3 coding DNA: TGTGCCAGCAGTTTATATCAGGGGAGCTCCTACAATGAGCAGTTCTTC. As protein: CASSLYQGSSYNEQFF.

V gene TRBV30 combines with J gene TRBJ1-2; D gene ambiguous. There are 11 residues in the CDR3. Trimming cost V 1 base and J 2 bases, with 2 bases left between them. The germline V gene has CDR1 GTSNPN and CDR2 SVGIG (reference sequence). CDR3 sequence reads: CAWSENYGYTF. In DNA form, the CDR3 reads TGTGCCTGGAGTGAAAACTATGGCTACACCTTC.

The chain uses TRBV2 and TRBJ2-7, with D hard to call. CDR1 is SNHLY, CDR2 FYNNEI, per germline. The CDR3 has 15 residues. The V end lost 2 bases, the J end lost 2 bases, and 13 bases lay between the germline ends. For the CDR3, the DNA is TGTGCCAGCAGTGAATTCGGCAGGAATCCCTACGAGCAGTACTTC. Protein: CASSEFGRNPYEQYF. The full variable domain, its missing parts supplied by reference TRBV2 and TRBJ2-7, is EPEVTQTPSHQVTQMGQEVILRCVPISNHLYFYWYRQILGQKVEFLVSFYNNEISEKSEIFDDQFSVERPDGSNFTLKIRSTKLEDSAMYFCASSEFGRNPYEQYFGPGTRLTVT.

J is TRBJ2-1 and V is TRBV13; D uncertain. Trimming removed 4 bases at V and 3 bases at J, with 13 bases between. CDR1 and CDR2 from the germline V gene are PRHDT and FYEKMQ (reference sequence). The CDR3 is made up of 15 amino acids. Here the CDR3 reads CASSYDGSDYNEQFF. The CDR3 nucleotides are TGTGCCAGCAGCTATGACGGATCTGACTACAATGAGCAGTTCTTC.

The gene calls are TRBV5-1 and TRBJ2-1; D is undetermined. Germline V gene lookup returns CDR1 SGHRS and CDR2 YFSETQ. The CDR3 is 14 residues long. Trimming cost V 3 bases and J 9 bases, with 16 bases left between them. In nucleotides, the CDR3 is TGCGCCAGCAGCTCAGTACAAGGAAACGCTGAGCAGTTCTTC. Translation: CASSSVQGNAEQFF.

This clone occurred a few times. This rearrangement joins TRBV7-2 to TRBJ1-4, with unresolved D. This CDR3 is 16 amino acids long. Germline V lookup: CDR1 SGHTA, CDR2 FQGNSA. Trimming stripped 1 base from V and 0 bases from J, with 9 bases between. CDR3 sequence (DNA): TGTGCCAGCAGCTTAGGCCTTGGATCAACTAATGAAAAACTGTTTTTT. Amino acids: CASSLGLGSTNEKLFF.

Here the CDR3 reads CASSSPGQSDTQYF. Written as DNA, the CDR3 is TGTGCCAGCAGTTCCCCTGGACAATCAGATACGCAGTATTTT. The chain couples TRBV6-5 to TRBJ2-3, with D possibly being TRBD1 (5 bases). The germline V gene has CDR1 MNHEY and CDR2 SVGAGI. Trimming pared 4 bases from V and 4 bases from J, leaving 12 bases between. CDR3 length: 14 amino acids.

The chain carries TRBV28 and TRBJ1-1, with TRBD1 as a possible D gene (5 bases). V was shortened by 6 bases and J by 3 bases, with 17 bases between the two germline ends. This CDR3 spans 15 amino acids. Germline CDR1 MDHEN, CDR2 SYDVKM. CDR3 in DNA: TGTGCCAGCAGCCCCCTGGGGGGGAAGGACACTGAAGCTTTCTTT. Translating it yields CASSPLGGKDTEAFF.

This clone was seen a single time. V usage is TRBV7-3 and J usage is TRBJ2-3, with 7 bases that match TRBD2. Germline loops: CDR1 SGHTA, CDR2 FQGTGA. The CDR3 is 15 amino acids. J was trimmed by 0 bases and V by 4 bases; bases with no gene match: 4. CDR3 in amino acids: CASSSSSGSTDTQYF. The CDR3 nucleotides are TGTGCCAGCAGCTCCTCTAGCGGAAGCACAGATACGCAGTATTTT. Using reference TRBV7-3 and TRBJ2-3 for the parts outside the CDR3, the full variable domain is GAGVSQTPSNKVTEKGKYVELRCDPISGHTALYWYRQSLGQGPEFLIYFQGTGAADDSGLPNDRFFAVRPEGSVSTLKIQRTERGDSAVYLCASSSSSGSTDTQYFGPGTRLTVL.

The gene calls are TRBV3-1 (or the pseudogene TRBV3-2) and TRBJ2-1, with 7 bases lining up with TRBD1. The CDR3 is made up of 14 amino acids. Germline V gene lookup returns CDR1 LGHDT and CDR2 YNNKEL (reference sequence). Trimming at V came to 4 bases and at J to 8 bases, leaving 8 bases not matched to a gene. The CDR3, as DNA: TGTGCCAGCAGCCGACAGGGTCCCTCGGATGAGCAGTTCTTC. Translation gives CASSRQGPSDEQFF.

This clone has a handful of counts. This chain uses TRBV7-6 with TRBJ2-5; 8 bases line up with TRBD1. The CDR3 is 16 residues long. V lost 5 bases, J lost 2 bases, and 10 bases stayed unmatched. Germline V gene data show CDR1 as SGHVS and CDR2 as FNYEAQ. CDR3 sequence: CASSMSQGVWQETQYF. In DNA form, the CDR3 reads TGTGCCAGCAGCATGTCACAGGGGGTGTGGCAAGAGACCCAGTACTTC.

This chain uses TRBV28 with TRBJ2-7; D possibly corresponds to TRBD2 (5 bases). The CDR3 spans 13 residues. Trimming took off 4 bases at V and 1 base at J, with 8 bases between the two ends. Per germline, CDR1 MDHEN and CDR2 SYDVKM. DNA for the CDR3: TGTGCCAGCAGTTACAGACTATCCTACGAGCAGTACTTC. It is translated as CASSYRLSYEQYF.

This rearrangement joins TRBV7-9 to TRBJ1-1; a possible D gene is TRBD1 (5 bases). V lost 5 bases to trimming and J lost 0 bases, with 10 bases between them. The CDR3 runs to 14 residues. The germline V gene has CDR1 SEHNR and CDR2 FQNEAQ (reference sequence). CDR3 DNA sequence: TGTGCCAGCAGCAGCGGGACCTTGAACACTGAAGCTTTCTTT. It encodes CASSSGTLNTEAFF.

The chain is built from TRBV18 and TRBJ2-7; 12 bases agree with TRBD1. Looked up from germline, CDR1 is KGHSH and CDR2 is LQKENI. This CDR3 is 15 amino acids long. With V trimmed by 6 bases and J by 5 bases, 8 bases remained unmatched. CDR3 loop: CASSSLGTGGDEQYF. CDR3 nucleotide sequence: TGTGCCAGCTCGAGCTTGGGGACAGGGGGCGACGAGCAGTACTTC.

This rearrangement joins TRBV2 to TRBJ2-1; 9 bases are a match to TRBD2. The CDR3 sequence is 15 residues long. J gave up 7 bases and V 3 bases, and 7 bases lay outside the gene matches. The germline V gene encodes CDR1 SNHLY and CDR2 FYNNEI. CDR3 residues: CASSDWSSGGNEQFF. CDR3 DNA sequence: TGTGCCAGCAGTGATTGGAGTAGCGGGGGAAATGAGCAGTTCTTC.

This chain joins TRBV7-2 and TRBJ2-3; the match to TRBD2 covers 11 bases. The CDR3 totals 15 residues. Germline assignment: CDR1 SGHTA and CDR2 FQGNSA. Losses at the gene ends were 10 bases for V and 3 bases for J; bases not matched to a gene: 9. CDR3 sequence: CATGLAGGLTDTQYF. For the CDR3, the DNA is TGTGCCACCGGGTTAGCGGGGGGGCTTACAGATACGCAGTATTTT.

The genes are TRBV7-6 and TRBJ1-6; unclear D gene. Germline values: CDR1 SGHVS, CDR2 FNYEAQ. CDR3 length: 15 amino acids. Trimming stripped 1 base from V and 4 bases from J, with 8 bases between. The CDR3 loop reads CASSLVPGYNSPLHF. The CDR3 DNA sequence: TGTGCCAGCAGCTTAGTGCCGGGGTATAATTCACCCCTCCACTTT.